Below, 18 T cell receptor beta chains from the same sample are listed, as sequenced in a study of blood T cell repertoires in COVID-19. Produced via immunoSEQ multiplex PCR; TCRdb's table is partial and in-frame only. The table includes a few hundred thousand clones, 85% to 90% detected once. The sequenced sample was peripheral blood. These receptors all stem from a woman in her thirties or forties with acute or convalescent COVID-19.

The V gene is TRBV6-5, the J gene TRBJ1-5; perhaps TRBD1 as D (6 bases). This CDR3 has 15 amino acids. The germline CDR1 and CDR2 sequences are MNHEY and SVGAGI. V was shortened by 6 bases and J by 0 bases, with 12 bases between the two germline ends. CDR3 amino acids: CASSPGTHSNQPQHF. CDR3 nucleotides: TGTGCCAGCAGCCCCGGGACACATAGCAATCAGCCCCAGCATTTT.

V and J are TRBV6-1 and TRBJ1-5, with unresolved D. The V and J ends lost 0 bases and 5 bases respectively, with 11 bases between them. The germline V gene encodes CDR1 MNHNS and CDR2 SASEGT. The CDR3 consists of 15 residues. The CDR3 DNA reads TGTGCCAGCAGTGAAGCGTTGGAGAGCCATCAGCCCCAGCATTTT. It encodes CASSEALESHQPQHF.

In its sample, this clone was seen once. This chain connects TRBV9 to TRBJ2-2; 10 nucleotides align to TRBD2. In germline, CDR1 is SGDLS, CDR2 YYNGEE. The CDR3 is made up of 16 amino acids. J lost 5 bases, V lost 0 bases, and 4 bases had no gene match. CDR3 amino acids: CASSVGPSGGTGELFF. The CDR3 DNA is TGTGCCAGCAGCGTAGGTCCTAGCGGGGGTACCGGGGAGCTGTTTTTT.

The rearrangement uses TRBV4-1 and TRBJ1-2, with 11 bases identical to TRBD1. CDR3 length: 15 amino acids. J was trimmed by 5 bases and V by 2 bases; bases with no gene match: 4. CDR1 is MGHRA, CDR2 YSYEKL, per germline. The CDR3: CASSQPGQGDYGYTF. CDR3 sequence (DNA): TGCGCCAGCAGCCAACCGGGACAGGGGGATTATGGCTACACCTTC.

V and J are TRBV13 and TRBJ1-5; possibly TRBD1 for D (6 bases). This CDR3 has 15 residues. Germline CDR1 is PRHDT and CDR2 is FYEKMQ (reference sequence). Trimming pared 0 bases from V and 6 bases from J, leaving 12 bases between. CDR3 sequence reads: CASSLGTGKAQPQHF. Written as DNA, the CDR3 is TGTGCCAGCAGCTTAGGGACAGGAAAGGCTCAGCCCCAGCATTTT.

The chain couples TRBV11-2 to TRBJ1-4; TRBD1 might be the D (5 bases). The CDR3 runs to 14 residues. Germline V CDR1 and CDR2: SGHAT, FQNNGV. The V end was cut by 0 bases, the J end by 8 bases, with 10 bases between. Here the CDR3 reads CASSLEGRGEKLFF. In nucleotides, the CDR3 is TGTGCCAGCAGCTTAGAGGGGCGGGGGGAAAAACTGTTTTTT.

This chain connects TRBV11-2 to TRBJ2-1; a weak D match, TRBD2 (6 bases). The CDR3 covers 13 residues. Germline CDR1 reads SGHAT; CDR2 reads FQNNGV. The V end was cut by 4 bases, the J end by 5 bases, with 9 bases between. The CDR3 region is CASSWGGDNEQFF. The CDR3 bases are TGTGCCAGCAGCTGGGGCGGGGACAATGAGCAGTTCTTC. The full variable domain, rest sourced from reference TRBV11-2 and TRBJ2-1, is EAGVAQSPRYKIIEKRQSVAFWCNPISGHATLYWYQQILGQGPKLLIQFQNNGVVDDSQLPKDRFSAERLKGVDSTLKIQPAKLEDSAVYLCASSWGGDNEQFFGPGTRLTVL.

This chain uses TRBV18 with TRBJ2-5; 7 bases are a match to TRBD1. The V gene's germline CDR1 is KGHSH and CDR2 LQKENI. The CDR3 has 13 residues. J was trimmed by 3 bases and V by 6 bases; bases with no gene match: 4. CDR3 coding DNA: TGTGCCAGCTCCCGCGGACAGGAAGAGACCCAGTACTTC. This codes for CASSRGQEETQYF.

V is TRBV5-1 and J is TRBJ1-4; 8 nucleotides match TRBD1. Germline CDR1 and CDR2: SGHRS and YFSETQ. CDR3 length equals 15 residues. V lost 4 bases, J lost 7 bases, and 9 bases stayed unmatched. The CDR3, as DNA: TGCGCCAGCAGCCAGAGGACAGGGCGCATTGAAAAACTGTTTTTT. Its translation is CASSQRTGRIEKLFF.

The J gene is TRBJ2-3, the V gene TRBV9; TRBD2 aligns across 8 bases. The germline V gene has CDR1 SGDLS and CDR2 YYNGEE. J gave up 0 bases and V 0 bases, and 15 bases lay outside the gene matches. The CDR3 sequence is 20 residues long. The CDR3 region is CASSVEASGGLKASTDTQYF. The CDR3 DNA follows: TGTGCCAGCAGCGTAGAAGCCAGCGGGGGTCTGAAAGCTAGCACAGATACGCAGTATTTT.

This chain connects TRBV30 to TRBJ1-3, with D possibly being TRBD1 (6 bases). V was pared by 4 bases and J by 2 bases, with 12 bases between. This CDR3 is built from 14 residues. Germline V gene lookup returns CDR1 GTSNPN and CDR2 SVGIG (reference sequence). The CDR3 DNA is TGTGCCTGGAACCAGGGGCCTGCTGGAAACACCATATATTTT. Protein sequence: CAWNQGPAGNTIYF.

V and J are TRBV18 and TRBJ2-1; D not resolved. Germline V lookup: CDR1 KGHSH, CDR2 LQKENI. The CDR3 runs to 17 residues. Trimming shortened V by 5 bases and J by 4 bases, and 21 bases separated the two germline ends. The CDR3 DNA reads as TGTGCCAGCTCAGCAAGCCCCGCCGGGTCCTATTACAATGAGCAGTTCTTC. Its protein product is CASSASPAGSYYNEQFF.

The V and J genes are TRBV2 and TRBJ1-6; TRBD1 might be the D (5 bases). In germline, CDR1 is SNHLY, CDR2 FYNNEI. CDR3 length: 13 residues. V lost 3 bases, J lost 10 bases, and 10 bases lay in between. The CDR3 protein is CASSDFGGSPLHF. Here the CDR3 DNA reads TGTGCCAGCAGTGACTTTGGGGGGTCACCCCTCCACTTT.

Regarding this clone: This sample also contains other DNA sequences that code for the same CDR3. CDR3 coding DNA: TGTGCCAGCAGCCACTCGGAGGGTTCACCCCTCCACTTT. As protein: CASSHSEGSPLHF. The J gene is TRBJ1-6, the V gene TRBV7-7; no firm D call. Deletions cut 5 bases from V and 9 bases from J, with 11 bases between. This CDR3 has 13 amino acids. Germline V gene sequence: CDR1 SSHAT, CDR2 FNYEAQ (reference sequence).

The rearrangement uses TRBV13 and TRBJ1-2; D remains ambiguous. The CDR3 contains 15 residues. The germline gives CDR1 PRHDT, CDR2 FYEKMQ (reference sequence). The V end lost 7 bases, the J end lost 8 bases, and 23 bases lay between the germline ends. This CDR3 is CASTQHGGKGRGYTF. Written as DNA, the CDR3 is TGTGCCAGCACCCAACACGGAGGGAAGGGAAGGGGCTACACCTTC.

This rearrangement joins TRBV2 to TRBJ1-5; 9 bases line up with TRBD1. Trimming took 6 bases from V and 1 from J; bases not matched to a gene: 16. The CDR3 contains 19 residues. The V gene's germline CDR1 is SNHLY and CDR2 FYNNEI. The CDR3 region is CASRLRRDRDSGSNQPQHF. The DNA of the CDR3 is TGTGCCAGCAGACTCCGCCGGGACAGGGATTCGGGGAGCAATCAGCCCCAGCATTTT. The full variable domain, rest sourced from reference TRBV2 and TRBJ1-5, is EPEVTQTPSHQVTQMGQEVILRCVPISNHLYFYWYRQILGQKVEFLVSFYNNEISEKSEIFDDQFSVERPDGSNFTLKIRSTKLEDSAMYFCASRLRRDRDSGSNQPQHFGDGTRLSIL.

The rearrangement links TRBV19 to TRBJ1-2; the match to TRBD1 covers 7 bases. Germline values: CDR1 LNHDA, CDR2 SQIVND (reference sequence). CDR3 length: 15 amino acids. The V gene end was trimmed by 2 bases and the J gene end by 0 bases; junction bases not matched to a gene: 3. Here the CDR3 DNA reads TGTGCCAGTAGTATACGACAGGGAGCTAACTATGGCTACACCTTC. It translates to CASSIRQGANYGYTF.

The V and J genes are TRBV7-2 and TRBJ2-2, with 9 bases identical to TRBD2. This CDR3 contains 14 residues. CDR1 is SGHTA, CDR2 FQGNSA, per germline. With V trimmed by 6 bases and J by 3 bases, 2 bases remained unmatched. In DNA form, the CDR3 reads TGTGCCAGCAGAATAGCGGGAGACACCGGGGAGCTGTTTTTT. Its translation is CASRIAGDTGELFF.